Below are 26 T cell receptor beta chains sequenced from a single sample in a study of T cell responses to AZD1222 COVID-19 vaccine. Assay: immunoSEQ multiplex PCR; the TCRdb copy retains only in-frame clones and omits some. There are approximately 140,000 clones in the sample; roughly 94% occur only once, and over 0.95% lies in the top ten. The specimen comprised peripheral blood, sampled on day 0 of AZD1222 vaccination. The origin of the receptors is an adult in good health.

The chain couples TRBV11-2 to TRBJ2-7, with D uncertain. The CDR3 sequence is 12 residues long. Germline V gives CDR1 SGHAT, CDR2 FQNNGV. Trimming took off 5 bases at V and 3 bases at J, with 8 bases between the two ends. The CDR3 sequence is CASSPSNYEQYV. CDR3 DNA sequence: TGTGCCAGCAGCCCCTCTAACTACGAGCAGTACGTC.

The chain joins TRBV5-3 to TRBJ1-2, with a weak D call TRBD1 (5 bases). TRBV5-3 is classed as an ORF, of uncertain function. Trimming removed 8 bases at V and 3 bases at J, with 20 bases between. This CDR3 has 15 residues. The CDR3, as DNA: TGTGCCAGCGGGGCCCGGGGGGATCCAGACTATGGCTACACCTTC. This translates into CASGARGDPDYGYTF.

The gene calls are TRBV6-5 and TRBJ2-3; D not resolved. The CDR3 spans 14 residues. V shed 0 bases and J shed 6 bases, with 10 bases lying between them. Germline CDR1 and CDR2: MNHEY and SVGAGI. The CDR3 DNA follows: TGTGCCAGCAGTTACTCGAGGTTTTTCGATACGCAGTATTTT. Residues: CASSYSRFFDTQYF.

The chain carries TRBV6-2 or TRBV6-3 and TRBJ1-6; D is undetermined. In germline, CDR1 is MNHEY, CDR2 SVGEGT. The CDR3 length is 14 residues. Between the trimmed V and J ends, which lost 3 bases and 5 bases, there was a span of 8 bases. In DNA form, the CDR3 reads TGTGCCAGCAGTTATTTGGGGAATAATTCACCCCTCCACTTT. Protein: CASSYLGNNSPLHF.

V gene TRBV18 combines with J gene TRBJ1-2, with D unresolved. The CDR3 has 16 residues. V gave up 0 bases and J gave up 6 bases, with 17 bases separating them. Germline V gene sequence: CDR1 KGHSH, CDR2 LQKENI. CDR3 DNA sequence: TGTGCCAGCTCACCACCGGCGAGCAGACAACCTGATGGCTACACCTTC. Protein product: CASSPPASRQPDGYTF.

J is TRBJ1-1 and V is TRBV19; possible D gene TRBD1, 5 bases. CDR1 is LNHDA and CDR2 is SQIVND in the germline V gene (reference sequence). V lost 10 bases and J 8 bases, leaving 17 bases between the germline ends. This CDR3 is 12 amino acids long. CDR3 amino acids: CATEGMRGEAFF. The CDR3 DNA sequence: TGTGCCACCGAGGGTATGAGGGGCGAAGCTTTCTTT.

V is TRBV7-5 and J is TRBJ1-3; no check of the table's D call, TRBD1, against the DNA was made. TRBV7-5 is a pseudogene locus. This CDR3 contains 14 residues. The chain's CDR3 is CVRSSPRQGYTIYF. The CDR3 DNA reads TGTGTCAGAAGCTCCCCCCGACAGGGCTACACCATATATTTT.

This chain connects TRBV5-8 to TRBJ1-1; D is unresolved. Trimming removed 7 bases from V and 6 bases from J, with 16 bases in between. The CDR3 has 13 amino acids. Germline CDR1 SGHTS, CDR2 YDEGEE. The DNA for the CDR3 is TGTGCCAGCGTCGCTATTCGTAACGCTGAAGCTTTCTTT. It is translated as CASVAIRNAEAFF.

The chain couples TRBV15 to TRBJ1-4, with 8 bases fitting TRBD1. Germline V gene data show CDR1 as LNHNV and CDR2 as YYDKDF (reference sequence). V lost 0 bases to trimming and J lost 7 bases; unmatched junction nucleotides: 19. CDR3 length equals 20 residues. The CDR3 DNA sequence: TGTGCCACCAGCAGAGAGTGGCCTGGACAGGGAAGCCGGGGGCCTGAAAAACTGTTTTTT. It encodes CATSREWPGQGSRGPEKLFF.

The chain joins TRBV11-1 to TRBJ2-3; TRBD1 matches at 7 bases. Germline assignment: CDR1 SGHAT and CDR2 FQDESV (reference sequence). The CDR3 has 16 residues. V gave up 3 bases and J gave up 1 base; unmatched junction bases: 7. CDR3 bases: TGTGCCAGCAGCTTGGTCCCCGGACAGGGCACAGATACGCAGTATTTT. Protein sequence: CASSLVPGQGTDTQYF.

The chain recombines TRBV7-8 with TRBJ1-2; a weak D match, TRBD1 (6 bases). V lost 6 bases, J lost 8 bases, and 16 bases lay in between. The CDR3 sequence is 13 residues long. Germline V lookup: CDR1 SGHVS, CDR2 FQNEAQ. This CDR3 reads CASRAPGDRGYTF. Written as DNA, the CDR3 is TGTGCCAGCAGGGCTCCAGGGGATAGGGGCTACACCTTC.

The genes are TRBV19 and TRBJ1-1; possibly TRBD1 for D (6 bases). This CDR3 contains 12 residues. Germline loops: CDR1 LNHDA, CDR2 SQIVND (reference sequence). Trimming left V 3 bases short and J 4 bases short, with 6 bases between. CDR3 sequence: CASSMGATEAFF. In DNA form, the CDR3 reads TGTGCCAGTAGTATGGGGGCCACTGAAGCTTTCTTT. Supplemented by reference TRBV19 and TRBJ1-1, the full variable domain reads DGGITQSPKYLFRKEGQNVTLSCEQNLNHDAMYWYRQDPGQGLRLIYYSQIVNDFQKGDIAEGYSVSREKKESFPLTVTSAQKNPTAFYLCASSMGATEAFFGQGTRLTVV.

This clone was counted a single time. V and J are TRBV5-1 and TRBJ1-2; D is undetermined. The ends were cut back, 0 bases at V and 2 bases at J, with 8 bases in the middle. CDR3 length equals 14 residues. Germline V lookup: CDR1 SGHRS, CDR2 YFSETQ. CDR3 in DNA: TGCGCCAGCAGCTTGGGGGATGGGAACTATGGCTACACCTTC. This gives the protein CASSLGDGNYGYTF.

This chain's CDR3 is CASSLAGILIDTQYF. The CDR3, as DNA: TGTGCCAGCAGCTTGGCCGGGATCCTTATAGATACGCAGTATTTT. This chain joins TRBV5-5 and TRBJ2-3; D possibly corresponds to TRBD2 (5 bases). Trimming left V 0 bases short and J 5 bases short, with 13 bases between. The germline V gene has CDR1 SGHKS and CDR2 YYEKEE (reference sequence). The CDR3 extends over 15 amino acids.

This chain joins TRBV7-3 and TRBJ1-3, with no clear D. V dropped 5 bases and J dropped 0 bases, with 11 bases sitting between them. The length of the CDR3 is 15 residues. CDR1 is SGHTA and CDR2 is FQGTGA in the germline V gene. CDR3 sequence reads: CASSLPVNSGNTIYF. CDR3 bases: TGTGCCAGCAGCCTCCCGGTCAACTCTGGAAACACCATATATTTT.

This sequence joins TRBV5-4 and TRBJ2-1; 14 nucleotides align to TRBD2. CDR1 SGHNT and CDR2 YYREEE come from the germline V gene (reference sequence). This CDR3 region has 15 residues. Unmatched junction bases numbered 6, after V lost 6 bases and J lost 7 bases. This CDR3 is CASNPGTSGSNEQFF. CDR3 in DNA: TGTGCCAGCAATCCCGGGACTAGCGGGAGTAATGAGCAGTTCTTC.

This clone was recorded only once. V and J are TRBV5-6 and TRBJ2-3; a weak D match, TRBD2 (6 bases). The V gene's germline CDR1 is SGHDT and CDR2 YYEEEE. This CDR3 is built from 19 residues. The V end lost 4 bases, the J end lost 0 bases, and 24 bases lay between the germline ends. The CDR3 sequence: CASSTNWYDSGPSTDTQYF. In DNA, the CDR3 is TGTGCCAGCAGCACCAATTGGTATGATAGCGGCCCAAGCACAGATACGCAGTATTTT.

This clone turned up a few times. This chain joins TRBV4-2 and TRBJ1-6; no reliable D call. V was pared by 4 bases and J by 8 bases, with 21 bases between. Germline V lookup: CDR1 LGHNA, CDR2 YNFKEQ. The CDR3 loop spans 17 amino acids. CDR3 region: CASSPVESFPRHSPLHF. The CDR3 nucleotides are TGTGCCAGCAGCCCAGTTGAGTCCTTCCCCCGACATTCACCCCTCCACTTT.

The chain joins TRBV6-5 to TRBJ1-2; 8 bases fit TRBD1. The length of the CDR3 is 13 residues. V dropped 6 bases and J dropped 7; count of bases not matched to a gene: 7. From germline, CDR1 is MNHEY and CDR2 SVGAGI. CDR3 bases: TGTGCCAGCAGACGTACAGGGGGAGGTGGCTACACCTTC. Amino acid sequence: CASRRTGGGGYTF.

This chain uses TRBV28 with TRBJ1-2; 10 nucleotides match TRBD1. The V gene end was trimmed by 6 bases and the J gene end by 7 bases; junction bases not matched to a gene: 14. The CDR3 covers 16 residues. The germline gives CDR1 MDHEN, CDR2 SYDVKM. The CDR3 bases are TGTGCCAGCAGCCCCGCCCTCGGACAGGGGGTTTTTGGCTACACCTTC. This gives the protein CASSPALGQGVFGYTF.

This chain connects TRBV5-1 to TRBJ2-2, with D maybe TRBD1 (5 bases). The V end was cut by 0 bases, the J end by 5 bases, with 8 bases between. This CDR3 has 14 amino acids. Germline CDR1 is SGHRS and CDR2 is YFSETQ. Here the CDR3 reads CASSLAKGTGELFF. CDR3 nucleotide sequence: TGCGCCAGCAGCTTGGCGAAGGGGACCGGGGAGCTGTTTTTT.

Details on this clone: One end of the junction is discordant with germline, which a read error may explain. V gene TRBV9 combines with J gene TRBJ1-4; perhaps TRBD1 as D (5 bases). The germline V gene encodes CDR1 SGDLS and CDR2 YYNGEE. The CDR3 totals 14 residues. CDR3 in DNA: TGTGCCAGCAGCAAAAGACAGACTAGTGAAAAACTGTTTTTT. Translating gives CASSKRQTSEKLFF.

This rearrangement joins TRBV9 to TRBJ2-3; TRBD2 is a possible D gene (6 bases). V gave up 0 bases and J gave up 4 bases, with 9 bases separating them. CDR3 length equals 14 residues. Germline V gene data show CDR1 as SGDLS and CDR2 as YYNGEE. The CDR3 DNA follows: TGTGCCAGCAGCGTAGTAGGACTATCAGATACGCAGTATTTT. Amino acids: CASSVVGLSDTQYF.

A few counts support this clone. This chain connects TRBV5-4 to TRBJ2-2; weak D call: TRBD1 (6 bases). Deletions cut 3 bases from V and 2 bases from J, with 14 bases between. CDR1 is SGHNT, CDR2 YYREEE, per germline (reference sequence). The CDR3 has 16 residues. The CDR3, as DNA: TGTGCCAGCAGCTCCGGACAGACACGAAACACCGGGGAGCTGTTTTTT. Translating gives CASSSGQTRNTGELFF.

This clone was recorded once. This rearrangement joins TRBV7-2 to TRBJ1-1, with D possibly being TRBD1 (6 bases). Per the germline V gene, CDR1 is SGHTA and CDR2 is FQGNSA. V was cut by 3 bases and J by 3 bases, with 14 bases left in between. This CDR3 comprises 15 residues. The DNA for the CDR3 is TGTGCCAGCAGCTTTACGGGGGCTCGGGACACTGAAGCTTTCTTT. It specifies CASSFTGARDTEAFF.

V and J are TRBV6-2 or TRBV6-3 and TRBJ2-7, with 7 positions matching TRBD2. Germline CDR1 and CDR2: MNHEY and SVGEGT. This CDR3 is built from 15 residues. V lost 5 bases, J lost 4 bases, and 11 bases stayed unmatched. The CDR3 reads CASSPPGTTAYEQYV. CDR3 DNA: TGTGCCAGCAGTCCCCCCGGGACTACTGCATACGAGCAGTACGTC.